What follows is one TCR beta chain and its context. This sample is part of a study of blood T cell repertoires in COVID-19. On the study more broadly: Samples of COVID-19 (acute and convalescent) were obtained from the United States, Italy and Spain.

V was pared by 7 bases and J by 5 bases, with 5 bases of the junction left unmatched. CDR3 length: 13 residues. The V gene's germline CDR1 is SGHRS and CDR2 YFSETQ. Using immunoSEQ multiplex PCR, the repertoire was profiled, and TCRdb retains in-frame clones only, with some absent. The sample carries approximately 210,000 clones, less than 90% recorded once. The sequence came from a man aged 40-50 years with acute or convalescent COVID-19. The sequencing sample was made of peripheral blood. The chain combines TRBV5-1 with TRBJ1-4; TRBD1 matches 7 bases. CDR3 DNA sequence: TGCGCCAGCCGACGACAGGGCAATGAAAAACTGTTTTTT. Residues: CASRRQGNEKLFF.